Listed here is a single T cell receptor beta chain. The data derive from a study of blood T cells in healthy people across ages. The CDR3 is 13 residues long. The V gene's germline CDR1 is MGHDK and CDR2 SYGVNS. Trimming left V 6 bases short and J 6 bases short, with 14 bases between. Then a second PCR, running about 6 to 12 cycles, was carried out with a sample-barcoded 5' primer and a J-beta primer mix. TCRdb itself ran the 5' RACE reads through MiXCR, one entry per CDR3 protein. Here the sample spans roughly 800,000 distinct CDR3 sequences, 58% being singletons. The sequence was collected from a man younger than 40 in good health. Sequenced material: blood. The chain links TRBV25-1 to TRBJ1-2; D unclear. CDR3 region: CASSPSRGNGYTF. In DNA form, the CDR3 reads TGTGCCAGCAGCCCCAGTCGGGGAAATGGCTACACCTTC.